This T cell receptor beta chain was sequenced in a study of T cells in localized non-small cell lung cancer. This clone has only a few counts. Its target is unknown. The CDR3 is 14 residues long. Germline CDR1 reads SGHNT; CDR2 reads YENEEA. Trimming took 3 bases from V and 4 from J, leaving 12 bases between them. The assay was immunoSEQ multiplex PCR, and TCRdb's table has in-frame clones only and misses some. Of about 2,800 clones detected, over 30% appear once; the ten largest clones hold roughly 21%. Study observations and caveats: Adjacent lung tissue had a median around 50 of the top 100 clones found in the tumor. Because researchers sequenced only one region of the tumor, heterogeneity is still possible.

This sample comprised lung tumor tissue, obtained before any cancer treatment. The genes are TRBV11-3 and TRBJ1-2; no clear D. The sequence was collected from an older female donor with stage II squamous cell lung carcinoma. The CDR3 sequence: CASSLAVGGYGYTF. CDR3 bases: TGTGCCAGCAGCTTGGCGGTCGGCGGCTATGGCTACACCTTC.